This T cell receptor (beta chain) was sequenced during a study of T cell repertoires in cytomegalovirus infection. In the study overall: Indications came from public TCR beta signatures; they pointed to CMV infection and to a matching HLA type. Overall study findings and caveats: CMV-specific TCR beta clonotypes restricted by HLA-C were the ones dominating the ex vivo response. Carriage of CMV together with the relevant HLA was identifiable through cumulative public TCR beta family frequency.

Germline values: CDR1 LGHNA, CDR2 YNFKEQ. Losses at the gene ends were 4 bases for V and 4 bases for J; bases not matched to a gene: 10. The CDR3 is made up of 18 amino acids. TCRdb processed the reads anew with MiXCR; each CDR3 protein has one entry. This sample carries about 680,000 distinct CDR3 sequences, roughly 26% of them seen once, and the ten largest clones take roughly 8%. On this clonotype: Its antigen is unknown.

This receptor was obtained from a human donor in good health (CMV status not recorded). Some clones in this sample may be carry-over from other donors' samples. The rearrangement links TRBV4-2 to TRBJ2-1; TRBD2 aligns across 13 bases. The material sequenced was CD8+ T cells from PBMCs. The CDR3: CASSPLTSGGARYNEQFF. CDR3 in DNA: TGTGCCAGCAGCCCCCTCACTAGCGGGGGGGCGAGGTACAATGAGCAGTTCTTC.